Given below is one TCR beta chain in context. This study enrolled people aged roughly 18 to 100 from 24 US geographic areas. Either two negative PCRs, clearance, or symptom resolution qualified Cohort 3 donors as recovered. The CDR3 has 13 residues. Trimming stripped 0 bases from V and 6 bases from J, with 9 bases between. Germline V lookup: CDR1 LNHNV, CDR2 YYDKDF (reference sequence). This record comes from a study of blood T cell repertoires in COVID-19. Overall study: The analysed material was cDNA or gDNA that came from T cells, B-cell-depleted T cells, or PBMCs.

As originally analysed: Estimation of nucleated cell counts was performed using reference gene primer amplification. Sequenced by immunoSEQ multiplex PCR; TCRdb stores in-frame clones only, minus some. V and J calls and clone size are given by that table; D and trimming were obtained from the DNA. The data contain roughly 230,000 clones, 82% of them singletons. This TCR came from a woman aged 55-70 years who had recovered from COVID-19. This chain joins TRBV15 and TRBJ2-7; D uncertain. Source material: PBMCs or T cells enriched from blood (not recorded which). CDR3 region: CATSRDPFSEQYF. The CDR3 DNA reads as TGTGCCACCAGCAGAGACCCTTTTTCCGAGCAGTACTTC.